These T cell receptor beta chains were read from a single sample in a study of blood T cells in healthy people across ages. TCRdb passed the 5' RACE reads through MiXCR, listing each CDR3 protein once. The sample has 1.5 million to 2 million distinct CDR3 sequences, about 50% seen once. Sequencing used blood. The receptors originated from a middle-aged woman in good health. Each CDR3 is given with its conserved first and last residue. The order of the fields is D gene, clone size, V gene, J gene, CDR3 DNA, CDR3 protein. A D gene is named only where the DNA matches it firmly. Clone size is not always given. Where it is, it says once, few, many or a class for expanded clones.

d_gene: TRBD2; abundance: -; v_gene: TRBV5-1; j_gene: TRBJ2-3; CDR3nt: TGCGCCAGCAGCACGGGGACTAGCGGGGGCCCCACAGATACGCAGTATTTT; CDR3aa: CASSTGTSGGPTDTQYF
d_gene: -; abundance: -; v_gene: TRBV7-2; j_gene: TRBJ1-2; CDR3nt: TGTGCCAGCAGCTTAAGACCCCTCATGGGTGAAGTTTATGGCTACACCTTC; CDR3aa: CASSLRPLMGEVYGYTF
d_gene: -; abundance: -; v_gene: TRBV21-1; j_gene: TRBJ2-7; CDR3nt: TGTGCCAGCAGCCCCCGACGTGCCGTAAGAACCTACGAGCAGTACTTC; CDR3aa: CASSPRRAVRTYEQYF
d_gene: -; abundance: -; v_gene: TRBV7-2; j_gene: TRBJ2-7; CDR3nt: TGTGCCAGCAGCTTACACAGACAATACGAGCAGTACTTC; CDR3aa: CASSLHRQYEQYF
d_gene: -; abundance: -; v_gene: TRBV5-1; j_gene: TRBJ1-5; CDR3nt: TGCGCCAGCAGCTTGGCGCCAGGGATCAATCAGCCCCAGCATTTT; CDR3aa: CASSLAPGINQPQHF
d_gene: TRBD2; abundance: -; v_gene: TRBV20-1; j_gene: TRBJ2-4; CDR3nt: TGCAGTGCTAGTGGCCGGGGGGGCACCTACATTCAGTACTTC; CDR3aa: CSASGRGGTYIQYF
d_gene: -; abundance: -; v_gene: TRBV28; j_gene: TRBJ1-6; CDR3nt: TGTGCCACCAACCCAGGGAGGGAGAATTCACCCCTCCACTTT; CDR3aa: CATNPGRENSPLHF
d_gene: -; abundance: -; v_gene: TRBV5-5; j_gene: TRBJ1-2; CDR3nt: TGTGCCAGCGGAATGGACGGGAACTATGGCTACACCTTC; CDR3aa: CASGMDGNYGYTF
d_gene: -; abundance: -; v_gene: TRBV6-2/TRBV6-3; j_gene: TRBJ2-1; CDR3nt: TGTGCCAGCAAGGGGTCCCCTACCTACAATGAGCAGTTCTTC; CDR3aa: CASKGSPTYNEQFF
d_gene: TRBD1; abundance: once; v_gene: TRBV19; j_gene: TRBJ2-5; CDR3nt: TGTGCCAGTGCACCGGGACAGGTAGCCCAGGACCAGTACTTC; CDR3aa: CASAPGQVAQDQYF
d_gene: -; abundance: few; v_gene: TRBV6-6; j_gene: TRBJ2-5; CDR3nt: TGTGCCAGCAGTTCATCAGGGCGCCAAGAGACCCAGTACTTC; CDR3aa: CASSSSGRQETQYF
d_gene: TRBD1; abundance: -; v_gene: TRBV12-3/TRBV12-4; j_gene: TRBJ1-2; CDR3nt: TGTGCCAGCAGTGCACGACAGGGGGCCGGCTATGGCTACACCTTC; CDR3aa: CASSARQGAGYGYTF
d_gene: TRBD2; abundance: -; v_gene: TRBV6-2/TRBV6-3; j_gene: TRBJ2-5; CDR3nt: TGTGCCAGCAGACGACTAGCGGAATTGAATGAGCAGTACTTC; CDR3aa: CASRRLAELNEQYF
d_gene: -; abundance: -; v_gene: TRBV6-1; j_gene: TRBJ2-7; CDR3nt: TGTGCCAGCACTCCCATGACAGCTACCTCTTTCCAGTACTTC; CDR3aa: CASTPMTATSFQYF
d_gene: TRBD1; abundance: many; v_gene: TRBV29-1; j_gene: TRBJ2-7; CDR3nt: TGCAGCGCGAATGACAGGGGCTACGAGCAGTACTTC; CDR3aa: CSANDRGYEQYF
d_gene: -; abundance: many; v_gene: TRBV7-2; j_gene: TRBJ2-7; CDR3nt: TGTGCCAGCAGCTCGCGTCGGGCCTCCGGAGGCGAGCAGTACTTC; CDR3aa: CASSSRRASGGEQYF
d_gene: -; abundance: -; v_gene: TRBV2; j_gene: TRBJ2-1; CDR3nt: TGTGCCACCTCCGACTCAAACCTATACAATGAGCAGTTCTTC; CDR3aa: CATSDSNLYNEQFF
d_gene: TRBD1; abundance: few; v_gene: TRBV29-1; j_gene: TRBJ2-3; CDR3nt: TGCAGCGTTGAAGTGACAGGGGATATCACAGATACGCAGTATTTT; CDR3aa: CSVEVTGDITDTQYF
d_gene: -; abundance: -; v_gene: TRBV20-1; j_gene: TRBJ1-2; CDR3nt: TGCAGTGCTAGAGGGGACGGAACTAACTATGGCTACACCTTC; CDR3aa: CSARGDGTNYGYTF
d_gene: TRBD1; abundance: -; v_gene: TRBV28; j_gene: TRBJ2-3; CDR3nt: TGTGCCAGCAGTGAGACAGGGCCTCGCACAGATACGCAGTATTTT; CDR3aa: CASSETGPRTDTQYF
d_gene: -; abundance: -; v_gene: TRBV7-2; j_gene: TRBJ1-6; CDR3nt: TGTGCCAGCATCTCCACGCCCAGTAATTCACCCCTCCACTTT; CDR3aa: CASISTPSNSPLHF
d_gene: -; abundance: once; v_gene: TRBV11-2; j_gene: TRBJ2-7; CDR3nt: TGTGCCAGCGGCTTCCGTAGGGGGACGGACTACGAGCAGTACTTC; CDR3aa: CASGFRRGTDYEQYF
d_gene: TRBD2; abundance: few; v_gene: TRBV24-1; j_gene: TRBJ2-3; CDR3nt: TGTGCCTCCAGTGACCCGCGGGGGGGAGATACGCAGTATTTT; CDR3aa: CASSDPRGGDTQYF
d_gene: TRBD2; abundance: few; v_gene: TRBV25-1; j_gene: TRBJ2-2; CDR3nt: TGTGCCAGCAGTGGGGGGGGTTTAGCGACCGGGGAGCTGTTTTTT; CDR3aa: CASSGGGLATGELFF
d_gene: -; abundance: -; v_gene: TRBV20-1; j_gene: TRBJ2-1; CDR3nt: TGCAGTGCCCCAGTGTTGGGGGAGCAGTTCTTC; CDR3aa: CSAPVLGEQFF
d_gene: TRBD1; abundance: -; v_gene: TRBV2; j_gene: TRBJ2-7; CDR3nt: TGTGCCAGCAAACCGACAGGGGGCGAGCGCTACGAGCAGTACTTC; CDR3aa: CASKPTGGERYEQYF
d_gene: TRBD2; abundance: -; v_gene: TRBV9; j_gene: TRBJ2-1; CDR3nt: TGTGCCAGCAGCGTACTAGCGGGGAAAAATGAGCAGTTCTTC; CDR3aa: CASSVLAGKNEQFF